This is a list of T cell receptor beta chains from one sample in a study of human T cells and chemical hapten exposure. TCRdb passed the RACE reads through MiXCR, listing each CDR3 protein once. The sample includes 85,000 to 95,000 distinct CDR3 sequences, roughly 11% of them seen just once. Material: whole blood, obtained in connection with sensitization to the hapten diphenylcyclopropenone (DPC). The origin of the receptors is a man aged 35 to 55 with alopecia areata. Some clones in this sample may be carry-over from other donors' samples. CDR3s include the opening cysteine and the closing phenylalanine or tryptophan. Fields, in order: D gene, J gene, V gene, CDR3 length, clone size, CDR3 protein, CDR3 DNA. The D gene is left open where the match is weak. Clone size is shown for a subset of rows, as once, few, many or a class of expanded clone.

D: TRBD1
J: TRBJ1-4
V: TRBV20-1
length: 13
size: NA
CDR3: CSAPDREDEKLFF
DNA: TGCAGTGCTCCAGACAGGGAGGATGAAAAACTGTTTTTT

D: TRBD1
J: TRBJ1-1
V: TRBV12-3/TRBV12-4
length: 14
size: many
CDR3: CASNYQGAQTEAFF
DNA: TGTGCCAGCAATTATCAGGGGGCGCAGACTGAAGCTTTCTTT

D: NA
J: TRBJ2-5
V: TRBV27
length: 17
size: once
CDR3: CASSLRWFPKAQETQYF
DNA: TGTGCCAGCAGTTTACGGTGGTTTCCAAAGGCCCAAGAGACCCAGTACTTC

D: NA
J: TRBJ2-1
V: TRBV24-1
length: 15
size: many
CDR3: CATSDLGSSYNEQFF
DNA: TGTGCCACCAGTGATTTGGGGAGCTCCTACAATGAGCAGTTCTTC

D: NA
J: TRBJ1-1
V: TRBV5-1
length: 14
size: many
CDR3: CASSQGTGSGEAFF
DNA: TGCGCCAGCAGCCAAGGGACCGGGTCGGGTGAAGCTTTCTTT

D: TRBD2
J: TRBJ2-2
V: TRBV6-5
length: 16
size: few
CDR3: CASSHGVAGFTGELFF
DNA: TGTGCCAGCAGCCACGGGGTAGCGGGTTTCACCGGGGAGCTGTTTTTT

D: NA
J: TRBJ2-1
V: TRBV20-1
length: 14
size: few
CDR3: CSVSGGIVYNEQFF
DNA: TGCAGTGTCTCTGGCGGGATCGTCTACAATGAGCAGTTCTTC

D: NA
J: TRBJ2-4
V: TRBV5-1
length: 11
size: few
CDR3: CASSYQNIQYF
DNA: TGCGCCAGCAGCTATCAGAACATTCAGTACTTC

D: TRBD1
J: TRBJ1-6
V: TRBV28
length: 14
size: many
CDR3: CASLSGQGNSPLHF
DNA: TGTGCCAGCCTCTCGGGACAGGGGAATTCACCCCTCCACTTT

D: TRBD1
J: TRBJ1-1
V: TRBV19
length: 15
size: NA
CDR3: CASSPRQGDNTEAFF
DNA: TGTGCCAGTAGTCCCCGCCAGGGGGATAACACTGAAGCTTTCTTT